The 32 T cell receptor beta chains below all came from one sample that was sequenced in a study of type 1 regulatory T cells. TCRdb called the reads again in MiXCR, with one record for every CDR3 protein. The data hold some 60,000 distinct CDR3 sequences, with less than 70% observed a single time. These receptors have no identified antigens. Sequencing used cultured non-Tr1 T cells, either the whole culture or a sorted T cell fraction (not recorded which). These receptors all come from a human donor in good health.

The chain's CDR3 is CAWRKQGRGDGYTF. CDR3 coding DNA: TGTGCCTGGAGAAAACAGGGGAGAGGGGATGGCTACACCTTC. The J gene is TRBJ1-2, the V gene TRBV30; TRBD1 matches 7 bases. V was pared by 3 bases and J by 6 bases, with 10 bases of the junction left unmatched. Germline-derived CDR1 and CDR2 are GTSNPN and SVGIG (reference sequence). This CDR3 contains 14 residues.

The chain carries TRBV27 and TRBJ2-1; 12 bases match TRBD2. V lost 7 bases and J lost 7; bases outside the gene matches: 8. The germline V gene has CDR1 MNHEY and CDR2 SMNVEV (reference sequence). The CDR3 is 15 residues long. The CDR3 loop reads CASNLAGGPRNEQFF. CDR3 nucleotides: TGTGCCAGCAACCTAGCGGGAGGGCCCCGGAATGAGCAGTTCTTC.

This CDR3 is CASSHGGRPNNEQFF. The CDR3 DNA sequence: TGTGCCAGCAGTCACGGCGGGAGGCCAAACAATGAGCAGTTCTTC. V gene TRBV6-5 combines with J gene TRBJ2-1, with 8 bases that match TRBD2. Germline loops: CDR1 MNHEY, CDR2 SVGAGI. There are 15 residues in the CDR3. With 5 bases clipped from V and 5 bases from J, the junction kept 8 bases outside the gene matches.

The chain combines TRBV5-1 with TRBJ2-7; TRBD1 agrees at 9 bases. The V gene end was trimmed by 7 bases and the J gene end by 0 bases; junction bases not matched to a gene: 2. CDR1 is SGHRS and CDR2 is YFSETQ in the germline V gene. This CDR3 is 13 amino acids long. The DNA of the CDR3 is TGCGCCAGCGGGACAGGGAGCTCCTACGAGCAGTACTTC. Protein: CASGTGSSYEQYF.

The rearrangement joins TRBV20-1 to TRBJ2-3; D remains unclear. V lost 4 bases, J lost 1 base, and 12 bases lay in between. CDR1 is DFQATT and CDR2 is SNEGSKA in the germline V gene (reference sequence). The CDR3 extends over 14 amino acids. The DNA for the CDR3 is TGCAGTGCTATAGGTTCAACAGGCACAGATACGCAGTATTTT. Translated, it gives CSAIGSTGTDTQYF.

This clonotype occurred a few times. CDR3 sequence reads: CASSLDGGEQFF. For the CDR3, the DNA is TGCGCCAGCAGCTTGGATGGAGGGGAGCAGTTCTTC. The rearrangement uses TRBV5-1 and TRBJ2-1, with D possibly being TRBD2 (6 bases). V was cut by 0 bases and J by 10 bases, with 8 bases left in between. Germline assignment: CDR1 SGHRS and CDR2 YFSETQ. This CDR3 contains 12 residues.

The gene calls are TRBV13 and TRBJ2-7; 8 bases are a match to TRBD2. The V gene's germline CDR1 is PRHDT and CDR2 FYEKMQ (reference sequence). The CDR3 totals 13 residues. Losses at the gene ends were 5 bases for V and 4 bases for J; bases not matched to a gene: 4. Written as DNA, the CDR3 is TGTGCCAGCAGCGGGAGCGGGAGTTACGAGCAGTACTTC. Translation: CASSGSGSYEQYF.

V is TRBV7-9 and J is TRBJ2-1; D might be TRBD2 (6 bases). The CDR3 extends over 14 amino acids. CDR1 SEHNR and CDR2 FQNEAQ come from the germline V gene (reference sequence). Trimming cost V 10 bases and J 7 bases, with 20 bases left between them. The CDR3 DNA reads TGTGCCATCATCTGGGACTCGAAACTTAATGAGCAGTTCTTC. This gives the protein CAIIWDSKLNEQFF.

The V and J genes are TRBV2 and TRBJ2-2; 7 bases fit TRBD1. CDR1 SNHLY and CDR2 FYNNEI come from the germline V gene. The CDR3 is 16 residues long. Losses at the gene ends were 8 bases for V and 6 bases for J; bases not matched to a gene: 15. CDR3 region: CASGKGWTGGPGELFF. CDR3 DNA sequence: TGTGCCAGCGGAAAGGGTTGGACAGGCGGTCCCGGGGAGCTGTTTTTT.

The rearrangement uses TRBV30 and TRBJ2-5, with a possible D match to TRBD2 (5 bases). This CDR3 is 12 amino acids long. Germline V gives CDR1 GTSNPN, CDR2 SVGIG (reference sequence). V lost 2 bases and J 4 bases, leaving 8 bases between the germline ends. The DNA of the CDR3 is TGTGCCTGGAGTCGTGCGGGAGAGACCCAGTACTTC. Translating gives CAWSRAGETQYF. Using reference TRBV30 and TRBJ2-5 for the parts outside the CDR3, the full variable domain is SQTIHQWPATLVQPVGSPLSLECTVEGTSNPNLYWYRQAAGRGLQLLFYSVGIGQISSEVPQNLSASRPQDRQFILSSKKLLLSDSGFYLCAWSRAGETQYFGPGTRLLVL.

This chain connects TRBV6-5 to TRBJ2-1, with 11 bases that match TRBD2. The CDR3 is 16 residues long. Germline V lookup: CDR1 MNHEY, CDR2 SVGAGI. V lost 2 bases to trimming and J lost 10 bases; unmatched junction nucleotides: 10. In DNA, the CDR3 is TGTGCCAGCAGTTACGGCGGGACTAGCGGAGGGAGAGAGCAGTTCTTC. It specifies CASSYGGTSGGREQFF.

With regard to this clonotype: A much larger clone differs by one base, so this may be a read error. The genes are TRBV7-2 and TRBJ2-6; D is perhaps TRBD1 (5 bases). The CDR3 length is 13 residues. The germline V gene has CDR1 SGHTA and CDR2 FQGNSA. CDR3 sequence: CASEKGGANVPTF. The DNA for the CDR3 is TGTGCCAGCGAGAAGGGTGGGGCCAACGTCCCGACTTTC. The full variable domain, rest sourced from reference TRBV7-2 and TRBJ2-6, is GAGVSQSPSNKVTEKGKDVELRCDPISGHTALYWYRQSLGQGLEFLIYFQGNSAPDKSGLPSDRFSAERTGGSVSTLTIQRTQQEDSAVYLCASEKGGANVPTFGAGSRLTVL.

The V gene is TRBV20-1, the J gene TRBJ2-7; 7 bases match TRBD2. J gave up 6 bases and V 7 bases, and 6 bases lay outside the gene matches. This CDR3 has 11 amino acids. Germline V gene lookup returns CDR1 DFQATT and CDR2 SNEGSKA (reference sequence). CDR3 bases: TGCAGTGTTCGGGGGGTAAGCGAGCAGTACTTC. Its translation: CSVRGVSEQYF.

This clonotype was picked up a small number of times. V and J are TRBV5-1 and TRBJ1-1; 8 bases fit TRBD1. The CDR3 totals 15 residues. Trimming cost V 5 bases and J 0 bases; bases outside gene matches: 6. CDR1 is SGHRS, CDR2 YFSETQ, per germline. CDR3 sequence: CASRKNRGMNTEAFF. CDR3 nucleotides: TGCGCCAGCAGGAAGAACAGGGGGATGAACACTGAAGCTTTCTTT. Combining the CDR3 with reference TRBV5-1 and TRBJ1-1 gives the whole variable domain KAGVTQTPRYLIKTRGQQVTLSCSPISGHRSVSWYQQTPGQGLQFLFEYFSETQRNKGNFPGRFSGRQFSNSRSEMNVSTLELGDSALYLCASRKNRGMNTEAFFGQGTRLTVV.

This chain uses TRBV12-3 or TRBV12-4 with TRBJ1-5; no firm D call. V lost 6 bases, J lost 3 bases, and 9 bases lay in between. The CDR3 sequence is 13 residues long. The CDR3: CASSYNNNQPQHF. The CDR3 DNA follows: TGTGCCAGCAGCTACAACAACAATCAGCCCCAGCATTTT.

The V call is TRBV7-2, the J call TRBJ2-3; no clear D. CDR3 length: 14 amino acids. The germline gives CDR1 SGHTA, CDR2 FQGNSA. V lost 1 base, J lost 3 bases, and 8 bases lay in between. CDR3 sequence (DNA): TGTGCCAGCAGCTTAGACGGAAGAACAGATACGCAGTATTTT. Its protein product is CASSLDGRTDTQYF.

For the CDR3, the DNA is TGCAGTGCCGGACTAGCGGGAGGTGAGGATACGCAGTATTTT. Translated, it gives CSAGLAGGEDTQYF. The V gene is TRBV20-1, the J gene TRBJ2-3; 14 bases line up with TRBD2. V lost 6 bases to trimming and J lost 6 bases; unmatched junction nucleotides: 5. The germline gives CDR1 DFQATT, CDR2 SNEGSKA (reference sequence). This CDR3 region has 14 residues.

This clonotype was found a few times. The chain is built from TRBV12-3 or TRBV12-4 and TRBJ1-3; D is perhaps TRBD1 (6 bases). This CDR3 region has 15 residues. The V and J ends lost 6 bases and 0 bases respectively, with 12 bases between them. The DNA for the CDR3 is TGTGCCAGCAGCTTGGGGGCGAACTCTGGAAACACCATATATTTT. It encodes CASSLGANSGNTIYF.

The CDR3 coding sequence is TGCGCCAGCACCCCCGGGACATCGAACACCGGGGAGCTGTTTTTT. It specifies CASTPGTSNTGELFF. The V gene is TRBV5-1, the J gene TRBJ2-2; D perhaps matches TRBD1 (6 bases). Germline V gives CDR1 SGHRS, CDR2 YFSETQ. The CDR3 extends over 15 amino acids. Trimming took 6 bases from V and 0 from J, leaving 12 bases between them.

V and J are TRBV7-9 and TRBJ1-1; no firm D call. Germline V gives CDR1 SEHNR, CDR2 FQNEAQ (reference sequence). V dropped 3 bases and J dropped 4 bases, with 9 bases sitting between them. The CDR3 has 13 residues. The CDR3 DNA reads as TGTGCCAGCAGCTTCGAGTTGGTCACTGAAGCTTTCTTT. It translates to CASSFELVTEAFF.

A few counts support this clonotype. This rearrangement joins TRBV15 to TRBJ1-5, with 8 nucleotides matching TRBD1. The V gene's germline CDR1 is LNHNV and CDR2 YYDKDF (reference sequence). V trimming: 0 bases; J trimming: 6 bases; junction bases outside the gene matches: 4. This CDR3 contains 15 residues. CDR3 protein: CATSRDGTGRQPQHF. Here the CDR3 DNA reads TGTGCCACCAGCAGAGATGGGACAGGCCGTCAGCCCCAGCATTTT. Full variable domain (outside the CDR3, taken from reference TRBV15 and TRBJ1-5): DAMVIQNPRYQVTQFGKPVTLSCSQTLNHNVMYWYQQKSSQAPKLLFHYYDKDFNNEADTPDNFQSRRPNTSFCFLDIRSPGLGDTAMYLCATSRDGTGRQPQHFGDGTRLSIL.

This clonotype appeared once. V gene TRBV11-2 combines with J gene TRBJ2-1, with TRBD2 matching over 10 bases. With V trimmed by 7 bases and J by 6 bases, 9 bases remained unmatched. CDR1 and CDR2 (germline): SGHAT, FQNNGV. The CDR3 spans 15 residues. The CDR3 coding sequence is TGTGCCAGCAAAAATGGGGCTAGCGGGAGCAATGAGCAGTTCTTC. It encodes CASKNGASGSNEQFF.

The sample holds a few counts of this clonotype. The chain is built from TRBV20-1 and TRBJ2-7, with 7 bases identical to TRBD2. Germline loops: CDR1 DFQATT, CDR2 SNEGSKA (reference sequence). The V segment lost 3 bases and the J segment 12 bases; nucleotides outside the gene matches: 11. The CDR3 sequence is 12 residues long. The CDR3 loop reads CSARGLAEQRYF. As DNA, the CDR3 is TGCAGTGCTAGGGGGCTAGCGGAGCAGAGGTACTTC.

The chain has TRBV12-5 and TRBJ2-7, with unresolved D. The germline V gene has CDR1 LGHNT and CDR2 FRNRAP. Trimming shortened V by 6 bases and J by 7 bases, and 19 bases separated the two germline ends. The CDR3 has 14 amino acids. CDR3 sequence: CASGAKGAVSEQYF. The DNA for the CDR3 is TGTGCTAGTGGAGCGAAGGGTGCCGTATCGGAGCAGTACTTC.

This clonotype occurred once. This sequence joins TRBV12-3 or TRBV12-4 and TRBJ1-1; possible D gene TRBD1, 6 bases. CDR3 length: 15 amino acids. The V and J ends lost 5 bases and 4 bases respectively, with 17 bases between them. The DNA for the CDR3 is TGTGCCAGCAGTAACCATGGGGGGGCTGGCACTGAAGCTTTCTTT. Amino acid sequence: CASSNHGGAGTEAFF.

Points on this clonotype: An end of the junction differs from the germline gene, which may be a read error. CDR3 loop: CASSKDSIEENLFF. The CDR3 region has the DNA TGCGCCAGCAGCAAGGACAGTATTGAGGAAAACCTGTTTTTT. The V call is TRBV4-3, the J call TRBJ1-4; perhaps TRBD1 as D (6 bases). The length of the CDR3 is 14 residues. Looked up from germline, CDR1 is LGHNA and CDR2 is YSLEER.

The V and J genes are TRBV10-3 and TRBJ1-5; unclear D gene. The germline V gene has CDR1 ENHRY and CDR2 SYGVKD. The CDR3 consists of 12 residues. V was shortened by 10 bases and J by 0 bases, with 7 bases between the two germline ends. In DNA, the CDR3 is TGTGCCACCCGGCATAGCAATCAGCCCCAGCATTTT. It encodes CATRHSNQPQHF.

This clonotype was recorded only once. The CDR3 DNA sequence: TGTGCCAGCAGCCCGTTTATGGGGTTAGATACGCAGTATTTT. Its protein is CASSPFMGLDTQYF. This rearrangement joins TRBV7-2 to TRBJ2-3; D is undetermined. The CDR3 sequence is 14 residues long. The V end was cut by 5 bases, the J end by 5 bases, with 14 bases between. The germline V gene has CDR1 SGHTA and CDR2 FQGNSA.

The rearrangement joins TRBV5-1 to TRBJ1-1, with TRBD1 matching 10 bases. The CDR3 length is 16 residues. J lost 5 bases, V lost 0 bases, and 7 bases had no gene match. The V gene's germline CDR1 is SGHRS and CDR2 YFSETQ. The CDR3 DNA reads TGCGCCAGCAGCTTGGTCGGGACAGGGGCCCAAACTGAAGCTTTCTTT. Residues: CASSLVGTGAQTEAFF.

This rearrangement joins TRBV4-2 to TRBJ2-1; 11 nucleotides agree with TRBD2. After removal of 0 bases from V and 10 bases from J, the junction contained 8 bases not matched to a gene. CDR1 is LGHNA, CDR2 YNFKEQ, per germline. The CDR3 contains 16 residues. As DNA, the CDR3 is TGTGCCAGCAGCCAAGATACGACTAGCGGGACGGGAGAGCAGTTCTTC. It translates to CASSQDTTSGTGEQFF.

This clonotype was detected only once. DNA of the CDR3: TGTGCCAGCAGCCAAGGGGAGGGGCTCTATGGCTACACCTTC. Translating gives CASSQGEGLYGYTF. The chain uses TRBV3-1 and TRBJ1-2, with D possibly TRBD1 on 5 matching bases. The germline V gene encodes CDR1 LGHDT and CDR2 YNNKEL (reference sequence). V dropped 1 base and J dropped 4 bases, with 10 bases sitting between them. The CDR3 covers 14 residues.

This sequence joins TRBV30 and TRBJ1-1, with 7 bases fitting TRBD1. The CDR3 runs 14 residues. Germline lookup yields CDR1 GTSNPN and CDR2 SVGIG (reference sequence). With 2 bases clipped from V and 0 bases from J, the junction kept 3 bases outside the gene matches. CDR3 bases: TGTGCCTGGAGTCTGGGGACAGTGAACACTGAAGCTTTCTTT. The encoded protein is CAWSLGTVNTEAFF.